The present TCR beta chain was sequenced within a study of blood T cell repertoires in COVID-19. Study-level information: Nucleic acid was either cDNA or gDNA, and it came from T cells, B-cell-depleted T cells, or PBMCs.

Trimming took 7 bases from V and 4 from J; bases not matched to a gene: 16. Germline assignment: CDR1 SEHNR and CDR2 FQNEAQ (reference sequence). The CDR3 is made up of 18 amino acids. In the original analysis: Counts of nucleated cells, estimated from reference gene primer amplification, were obtained. Method: immunoSEQ multiplex PCR; TCRdb's copy keeps in-frame clones and lacks some. Clonal size and the V and J genes are those of that table, whereas D and trimming came from the DNA. The sample records about 280,000 clones, around 90% being singletons. Participant age was roughly 18 to 90 years, and participants resided in roughly 24 US areas.

Sequencing used PBMCs or T cells enriched from blood (not recorded which). The chain is built from TRBV7-9 and TRBJ2-1; TRBD2 matches at 10 bases. The TCR sequence derives from a young woman with acute COVID-19. The CDR3 DNA follows: TGTGCCAGCATCCCAGCAATCTCCGGGACTAGCGCTTACAATGAGCAGTTCTTC. Protein sequence: CASIPAISGTSAYNEQFF. Full variable domain (missing parts from reference TRBV7-9 and TRBJ2-1): DTGVSQNPRHKITKRGQNVTFRCDPISEHNRLYWYRQTLGQGPEFLTYFQNEAQLEKSRLLSDRFSAERPKGSFSTLEIQRTEQGDSAMYLCASIPAISGTSAYNEQFFGPGTRLTVL.